The clone carrying this T cell receptor beta chain appeared many times. These data belong to a study of blood T cell repertoires in COVID-19. V shed 2 bases and J shed 1 base, with 9 bases lying between them. The CDR3 is 14 amino acids. CDR1 is SGHRS, CDR2 YFSETQ, per germline. In the source study's methods: Cell counts per sample came from amplifying reference gene primers. Assay: immunoSEQ multiplex PCR; the TCRdb copy retains only in-frame clones and omits some. The D gene and trimming were derived from the DNA, and the V and J assignments and clone size from that table. Among approximately 150,000 clones listed, under 85% were seen once.

The TCR comes from a man between 65 and 85 years old who had recovered from COVID-19. The chain carries TRBV5-1 and TRBJ1-1; no firm D call. The sample comprised peripheral blood. The CDR3 DNA follows: TGCGCCAGCAGCTTTCGGGAGTCGAACACTGAAGCTTTCTTT. It specifies CASSFRESNTEAFF.